Shown below are 25 T cell receptor beta chains from a single sample sequenced in a study of PD-L1 blockade in urothelial cancer. Sequenced by immunoSEQ multiplex PCR; TCRdb stores in-frame clones only, minus some. The table records around 50,000 clones, about 85% of them present only once. Time point described: peripheral blood 6 weeks after treatment start. Sequenced material: PBMCs, taken around atezolizumab (anti-PD-L1) treatment. Every receptor here comes from a man over 45 with urothelial cancer.

CDR3 in amino acids: CASSVGTGVNNEQFF. DNA of the CDR3: TGTGCCAGCAGTGTGGGGACAGGGGTTAACAATGAGCAGTTCTTC. The gene calls are TRBV6-4 and TRBJ2-1; 10 bases agree with TRBD1. Germline V gene lookup returns CDR1 MRHNA and CDR2 SNTAGT. V lost 4 bases and J lost 5; bases outside the gene matches: 5. The CDR3 consists of 15 residues.

As regards this clone: Compared with germline, one end of the junction differs, possibly owing to a read error. The rearrangement links TRBV7-7 to TRBJ2-3, with 9 nucleotides matching TRBD2. Germline V gene sequence: CDR1 SSHAT, CDR2 FNYEAQ (reference sequence). The CDR3 consists of 14 residues. The CDR3 DNA sequence: TGTGCTAGCAGCTTAGCGGGAGCAGGCGATACGCAGTATTTT. Translating it yields CASSLAGAGDTQYF.

The chain carries TRBV7-2 and TRBJ1-2; D is possibly TRBD1 (6 bases). This CDR3 has 15 amino acids. V lost 5 bases and J lost 4, with 17 bases in between. CDR1 and CDR2 from the germline V gene are SGHTA and FQGNSA. CDR3 coding DNA: TGTGCCAGCAGCGGCGAGGGGGGGTCTCCCTATGGCTACACCTTC. Translating gives CASSGEGGSPYGYTF.

J is TRBJ2-2 and V is TRBV4-3; TRBD2 matches 8 bases. Trimming cost V 7 bases and J 4 bases; bases outside gene matches: 17. CDR1 is LGHNA, CDR2 YSLEER, per germline. The length of the CDR3 is 18 residues. In DNA, the CDR3 is TGCGCCAGCACGCGCTTCATAATCGGGGGGGCGGGCACCGGGGAGCTGTTTTTT. As protein: CASTRFIIGGAGTGELFF.

This clone was recorded once. The chain is built from TRBV7-8 and TRBJ1-5; 9 nucleotides align to TRBD1. The CDR3 totals 16 residues. The germline CDR1 and CDR2 sequences are SGHVS and FQNEAQ. The ends lost 5 bases at V and 1 base at J; junction bases unmatched: 6. As DNA, the CDR3 is TGTGCCAGCAGCATTGCCGGGACAGGGAGCAATCAGCCCCAGCATTTT. Translated, it gives CASSIAGTGSNQPQHF.

The chain uses TRBV28 and TRBJ2-6; D is possibly TRBD1 (6 bases). The CDR3 has 15 residues. CDR1 is MDHEN, CDR2 SYDVKM, per germline. V lost 5 bases and J lost 2, with 10 bases in between. In DNA, the CDR3 is TGTGCCAGCAGTCAACAGGGACCTGGGGCCAACGTCCTGACTTTC. Its protein is CASSQQGPGANVLTF.

The rearrangement uses TRBV4-1 and TRBJ2-5; tentatively, D is TRBD1 (6 bases). This CDR3 contains 15 residues. Germline-derived CDR1 and CDR2 are MGHRA and YSYEKL. Trimming left V 1 base short and J 1 base short, with 10 bases between. In DNA, the CDR3 is TGCGCCAGCAGCCAAGGGGGGACACCCCAAGAGACCCAGTACTTC. Its protein is CASSQGGTPQETQYF.

The chain joins TRBV7-2 to TRBJ2-1; no reliable D call. The CDR3 contains 15 residues. V lost 0 bases and J lost 0, with 6 bases in between. CDR1 and CDR2 from the germline V gene are SGHTA and FQGNSA. The CDR3 region has the DNA TGTGCCAGCAGCTTAGCTCATAGCTCCTACAATGAGCAGTTCTTC. Translating it yields CASSLAHSSYNEQFF.

The chain is built from TRBV18 and TRBJ2-1; D unclear. From germline, CDR1 is KGHSH and CDR2 LQKENI. Trimming took 6 bases from V and 0 from J, leaving 12 bases between them. The length of the CDR3 is 15 residues. The CDR3 protein is CASSHDRSSYNEQFF. In nucleotides, the CDR3 is TGTGCCAGCTCCCATGACCGGAGCTCCTACAATGAGCAGTTCTTC.

The chain couples TRBV6-6 to TRBJ2-1; the D is unclear. This CDR3 has 13 amino acids. V was clipped by 0 bases and J by 7 bases, with 7 bases between them. Germline-derived CDR1 and CDR2 are MNHNY and SVGAGI (reference sequence). Here the CDR3 DNA reads TGTGCCAGCAGTTACTCGACTGGGAATGAGCAGTTCTTC. This sequence encodes CASSYSTGNEQFF.

J is TRBJ1-5 and V is TRBV27; 11 positions match TRBD1. The germline V gene encodes CDR1 MNHEY and CDR2 SMNVEV (reference sequence). The CDR3 spans 19 residues. J gave up 6 bases and V 5 bases, and 18 bases lay outside the gene matches. CDR3 sequence: CASSPSPGTGGRWAQPQHF. The CDR3 DNA follows: TGTGCCAGCAGTCCCAGCCCAGGGACAGGGGGGCGGTGGGCTCAGCCCCAGCATTTT.

The gene calls are TRBV11-2 and TRBJ2-7; maybe TRBD2 (6 bases). Trimming took off 0 bases at V and 0 bases at J, with 6 bases between the two ends. This CDR3 has 14 amino acids. Germline lookup yields CDR1 SGHAT and CDR2 FQNNGV. CDR3 in amino acids: CASSLERGSYEQYF. The CDR3 nucleotides are TGTGCCAGCAGCTTAGAGCGGGGCTCCTACGAGCAGTACTTC.

The rearrangement links TRBV29-1 to TRBJ2-5; 7 positions match TRBD1. The V gene end was trimmed by 4 bases and the J gene end by 6 bases; junction bases not matched to a gene: 8. The CDR3 extends over 13 amino acids. Germline assignment: CDR1 SQVTM and CDR2 ANQGSEA. CDR3 region: CSVAQGVRKTQYF. In nucleotides, the CDR3 is TGCAGCGTTGCGCAGGGGGTGAGGAAGACCCAGTACTTC.

This clone was observed a few times. V usage is TRBV7-3 and J usage is TRBJ2-5; TRBD2 matches 9 bases. CDR3 length equals 14 residues. CDR1 and CDR2 from the germline V gene are SGHTA and FQGTGA. Germline trimming cut 5 bases from V and 5 bases from J; bases unmatched to any gene: 6. CDR3 nucleotide sequence: TGTGCCAGCAGCATTATAGCGGGGGCTGAGACCCAGTACTTC. This translates into CASSIIAGAETQYF. Combining the CDR3 with reference TRBV7-3 and TRBJ2-5 gives the whole variable domain GAGVSQTPSNKVTEKGKYVELRCDPISGHTALYWYRQSLGQGPEFLIYFQGTGAADDSGLPNDRFFAVRPEGSVSTLKIQRTERGDSAVYLCASSIIAGAETQYFGPGTRLLVL.

The chain links TRBV30 to TRBJ2-2; D may be TRBD1 (5 bases). Germline V lookup: CDR1 GTSNPN, CDR2 SVGIG (reference sequence). CDR3 length: 13 residues. Trimming removed 2 bases from V and 7 bases from J, with 11 bases in between. CDR3 DNA: TGTGCCTGGAGTAAGGGGTATAGCGGGGAGCTGTTTTTT. Its translation: CAWSKGYSGELFF. The entire variable domain, with the rest obtained from reference TRBV30 and TRBJ2-2, is as follows: SQTIHQWPATLVQPVGSPLSLECTVEGTSNPNLYWYRQAAGRGLQLLFYSVGIGQISSEVPQNLSASRPQDRQFILSSKKLLLSDSGFYLCAWSKGYSGELFFGEGSRLTVL.

The chain carries TRBV5-1 and TRBJ2-1; 8 bases are shared with TRBD1. V shed 7 bases, J shed 8 bases, and the junction held 14 bases outside the gene matches. The V gene's germline CDR1 is SGHRS and CDR2 YFSETQ. The CDR3 consists of 15 residues. CDR3 residues: CASAHQTGAGDEQFF. The CDR3 coding sequence is TGCGCCAGCGCGCACCAGACAGGGGCGGGCGATGAGCAGTTCTTC.

The V call is TRBV5-4, the J call TRBJ2-1; 7 nucleotides align to TRBD1. CDR1 is SGHNT and CDR2 is YYREEE in the germline V gene (reference sequence). J lost 2 bases, V lost 4 bases, and 3 bases had no gene match. This CDR3 spans 14 amino acids. The CDR3: CASSRQGAYNEQFF. In nucleotides, the CDR3 is TGTGCCAGCAGCCGGCAGGGGGCCTACAATGAGCAGTTCTTC. The full variable domain, with the rest looked up from reference TRBV5-4 and TRBJ2-1, is ETGVTQSPTHLIKTRGQQVTLRCSSQSGHNTVSWYQQALGQGPQFIFQYYREEENGRGNFPPRFSGLQFPNYSSELNVNALELDDSALYLCASSRQGAYNEQFFGPGTRLTVL.

The chain combines TRBV29-1 with TRBJ1-2; 9 nucleotides agree with TRBD1. With V trimmed by 6 bases and J by 1 base, 12 bases remained unmatched. The CDR3 extends over 16 amino acids. Germline CDR1 is SQVTM and CDR2 is ANQGSEA. The CDR3 protein is CSVPLSGQGGNYGYTF. In DNA, the CDR3 is TGCAGCGTCCCTCTCTCGGGACAGGGTGGTAACTATGGCTACACCTTC.

The chain couples TRBV27 to TRBJ2-3, with 9 bases that match TRBD2. The ends lost 7 bases at V and 8 bases at J; junction bases unmatched: 10. CDR3 length: 14 residues. Germline V CDR1 and CDR2: MNHEY, SMNVEV (reference sequence). This chain's CDR3 is CASTSFAGGATQYF. The CDR3 DNA follows: TGTGCCAGCACCTCCTTTGCGGGAGGGGCTACGCAGTATTTT.

The chain is built from TRBV9 and TRBJ1-1, with TRBD1 matching over 12 bases. Losses at the gene ends were 0 bases for V and 5 bases for J; bases not matched to a gene: 11. The CDR3 loop spans 18 amino acids. Germline V gene data show CDR1 as SGDLS and CDR2 as YYNGEE. Here the CDR3 reads CASSVGPLGQGASTEAFF. The CDR3 DNA reads as TGTGCCAGCAGCGTAGGTCCGTTGGGACAGGGGGCAAGTACTGAAGCTTTCTTT.

The genes are TRBV6-1 and TRBJ2-5; 12 bases line up with TRBD1. The V gene's germline CDR1 is MNHNS and CDR2 SASEGT. The V gene end was trimmed by 3 bases and the J gene end by 5 bases; junction bases not matched to a gene: 4. CDR3 length: 15 residues. In DNA form, the CDR3 reads TGTGCCAGCAGTGAGGGACAGGGGGCAACGGAGACCCAGTACTTC. Translating it yields CASSEGQGATETQYF.

This clone was detected only a few times. This chain joins TRBV12-5 and TRBJ1-5; 9 nucleotides agree with TRBD1. The CDR3 spans 17 residues. Germline assignment: CDR1 LGHNT and CDR2 FRNRAP. Germline trimming cut 1 base from V and 4 bases from J; bases unmatched to any gene: 8. The CDR3 reads CASGLALGQGGNQPQHF. Written as DNA, the CDR3 is TGTGCTAGTGGTTTGGCCCTGGGACAGGGAGGGAATCAGCCCCAGCATTTT.

The chain joins TRBV5-1 to TRBJ1-3, with D perhaps matching TRBD1 (6 bases). CDR1 is SGHRS, CDR2 YFSETQ, per germline. The CDR3 length is 15 residues. Trimming cost V 0 bases and J 5 bases, with 12 bases left between them. In DNA, the CDR3 is TGCGCCAGCAGCTTGGCCGGGGGGCAGAGAAACACCATATATTTT. Protein: CASSLAGGQRNTIYF.

This clone was observed a few times. The chain joins TRBV28 to TRBJ2-3; D might be TRBD2 (5 bases). Trimming stripped 6 bases from V and 5 bases from J, with 15 bases between. This CDR3 region has 14 residues. Germline V gene sequence: CDR1 MDHEN, CDR2 SYDVKM. CDR3 sequence reads: CASRWPAGRDTQYF. CDR3 coding DNA: TGTGCCAGCAGGTGGCCCGCGGGCAGAGATACGCAGTATTTT.

The chain links TRBV18 to TRBJ2-4, with 9 nucleotides matching TRBD2. The germline V gene encodes CDR1 KGHSH and CDR2 LQKENI. After removal of 6 bases from V and 3 bases from J, the junction contained 15 bases not matched to a gene. This CDR3 comprises 18 residues. The CDR3 loop is CASSLNPRTSAGKNIQYF. In DNA form, the CDR3 reads TGTGCCAGCTCCCTAAACCCGAGGACTAGCGCTGGCAAAAACATTCAGTACTTC.